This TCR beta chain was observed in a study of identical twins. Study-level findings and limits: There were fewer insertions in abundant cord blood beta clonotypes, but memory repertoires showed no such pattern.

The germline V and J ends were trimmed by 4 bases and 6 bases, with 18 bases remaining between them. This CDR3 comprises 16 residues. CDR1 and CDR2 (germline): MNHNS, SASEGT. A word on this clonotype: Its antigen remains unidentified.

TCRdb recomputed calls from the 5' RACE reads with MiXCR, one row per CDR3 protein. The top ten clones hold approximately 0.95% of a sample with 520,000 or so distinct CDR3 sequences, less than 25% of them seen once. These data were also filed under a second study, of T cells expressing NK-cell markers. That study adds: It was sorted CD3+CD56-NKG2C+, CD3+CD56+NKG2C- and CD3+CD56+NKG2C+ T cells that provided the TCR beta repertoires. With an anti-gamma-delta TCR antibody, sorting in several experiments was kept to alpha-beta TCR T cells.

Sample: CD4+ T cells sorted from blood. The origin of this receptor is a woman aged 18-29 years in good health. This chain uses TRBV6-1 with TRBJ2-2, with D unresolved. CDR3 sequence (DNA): TGTGCCAGCAGTGCACAAGCCCCCGTGAGCGCCGGGGAGCTGTTTTTT. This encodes CASSAQAPVSAGELFF.